These 24 T cell receptor beta chains were sequenced from one sample in a study of cytomegalovirus exposure and HLA in healthy donors. Amplification used 60 Vbeta primers and 13 Jbeta primers. This table comes from immunoSEQ multiplex PCR, and its TCRdb copy is limited to in-frame clones, with some not included. Of 140,000 or so clones listed, around three quarters were seen once; the top ten hold approximately 1.6%. The sequencing sample was made of PBMCs. The receptors here all came from a woman in her thirties or forties in good health and CMV-seronegative.

This rearrangement joins TRBV9 to TRBJ2-5, with 7 bases fitting TRBD1. The CDR3 has 17 residues. Germline CDR1 is SGDLS and CDR2 is YYNGEE. With V trimmed by 5 bases and J by 3 bases, 16 bases remained unmatched. The CDR3 bases are TGTGCCAGCAGGCTACCCACAGGGGATGGTAGTGAAGAGACCCAGTACTTC. Protein product: CASRLPTGDGSEETQYF.

This clone has a handful of counts. One end of the junction varies from germline; a read error may be responsible. This chain joins TRBV2 and TRBJ1-1; D is possibly TRBD1 (6 bases). The CDR3 covers 11 residues. Per the germline V gene, CDR1 is SNHLY and CDR2 is FYNNEI. CDR3 bases: TGTGCCAGCAGGAACGAAGGACAGCCCCAATTT. Translating gives CASRNEGQPQF.

The gene calls are TRBV5-1 and TRBJ2-3; D remains unclear. Trimming stripped 1 base from V and 1 base from J, with 4 bases between. CDR1 is SGHRS and CDR2 is YFSETQ in the germline V gene. The CDR3 has 13 residues. CDR3 residues: CASSLQGTDTQYF. CDR3 DNA sequence: TGCGCCAGCAGCTTGCAGGGCACAGATACGCAGTATTTT.

This clone occurred a few times. The chain is built from TRBV19 and TRBJ1-3, with TRBD1 identical over 10 bases. The trim removed 2 bases at V and 0 bases at J, leaving 4 bases unmatched. CDR3 length: 17 residues. CDR1 LNHDA and CDR2 SQIVND come from the germline V gene (reference sequence). The CDR3 DNA is TGTGCCAGTAGTATAAAGGGACAGGGGCACTCTGGAAACACCATATATTTT. This sequence encodes CASSIKGQGHSGNTIYF.

The rearrangement uses TRBV18 and TRBJ2-2; 13 bases are a match to TRBD2. Losses at the gene ends were 6 bases for V and 7 bases for J; bases not matched to a gene: 11. The germline gives CDR1 KGHSH, CDR2 LQKENI. This CDR3 is 17 amino acids long. The CDR3 is CASSSGTSGTMGGELFF. The CDR3 DNA sequence: TGTGCCAGCTCGTCCGGGACTAGCGGGACCATGGGCGGGGAGCTGTTTTTT.

This chain connects TRBV19 to TRBJ2-6, with a possible D match to TRBD1 (5 bases). From germline, CDR1 is LNHDA and CDR2 SQIVND (reference sequence). V was cut by 3 bases and J by 6 bases, with 12 bases left in between. The CDR3 has 15 residues. In DNA, the CDR3 is TGTGCCAGTAGTATGTTCGAGACAGAGGCCAACGTCCTGACTTTC. Translating it yields CASSMFETEANVLTF.

The gene calls are TRBV21-1 and TRBJ2-1; the D call in the table, TRBD1, was not verified against the DNA. TRBV21-1 is annotated as a pseudogene. The CDR3 covers 18 residues. The CDR3 reads CASSKGYRVDRGYNEQFF. The CDR3 DNA reads as TGTGCCAGCAGCAAAGGTTACCGGGTGGACAGGGGATACAATGAGCAGTTCTTC.

V and J are TRBV1 and TRBJ2-5; the D call TRBD2 from the table was never checked on the DNA. TRBV1 represents a pseudogene. CDR3 length equals 15 residues. DNA for the CDR3: TGCACCAGCAGCCAAGATACCAGCGGGGAAGAGACCCAGTACTTC. It specifies CTSSQDTSGEETQYF.

The chain joins TRBV19 to TRBJ2-7; 10 bases agree with TRBD1. CDR1 and CDR2 from the germline V gene are LNHDA and SQIVND (reference sequence). The CDR3 is 15 residues long. V lost 4 bases, J lost 1 base, and 4 bases stayed unmatched. The CDR3 region has the DNA TGTGCCAGTAGTAAGCAGGGACAGGGGTCCTACGAGCAGTACTTC. Encoded protein: CASSKQGQGSYEQYF.

This clone showed up just once. V and J are TRBV5-4 and TRBJ2-1; perhaps TRBD2 as D (6 bases). This CDR3 contains 13 residues. Germline V gene data show CDR1 as SGHNT and CDR2 as YYREEE (reference sequence). V shed 10 bases and J shed 4 bases, with 15 bases lying between them. The DNA of the CDR3 is TGTGCCTATGGCCCGGGGACTTACAATGAGCAGTTCTTC. Its protein product is CAYGPGTYNEQFF.

V usage is TRBV28 and J usage is TRBJ2-1; 9 bases are shared with TRBD2. V shed 4 bases and J 1 base; nucleotides not matched to a gene: 11. This CDR3 spans 18 amino acids. Germline CDR1 reads MDHEN; CDR2 reads SYDVKM. This CDR3 is CASSWLTSGRKSYNEQFF. CDR3 coding DNA: TGTGCCAGCAGTTGGCTTACTAGCGGGCGGAAGTCCTACAATGAGCAGTTCTTC.

The chain has TRBV29-1 and TRBJ2-7, with D perhaps TRBD2 (5 bases). This CDR3 has 13 amino acids. V dropped 7 bases and J dropped 1 base, with 14 bases sitting between them. From germline, CDR1 is SQVTM and CDR2 ANQGSEA. CDR3 sequence (DNA): TGCAGCGCGGGAAACGGGGAGTCCTACGAGCAGTACTTC. Translating it yields CSAGNGESYEQYF.

The chain has TRBV5-4 and TRBJ1-1, with 9 bases lining up with TRBD1. The V gene's germline CDR1 is SGHNT and CDR2 YYREEE (reference sequence). V lost 0 bases to trimming and J lost 5 bases; unmatched junction nucleotides: 2. This CDR3 is 14 amino acids long. The CDR3 sequence is CASSLGTGVTEAFF. DNA of the CDR3: TGTGCCAGCAGCTTGGGGACAGGGGTTACTGAAGCTTTCTTT.

The V call is TRBV5-1, the J call TRBJ2-5, with unresolved D. This CDR3 has 12 residues. V dropped 4 bases and J dropped 5 bases, with 9 bases sitting between them. Germline V gene lookup returns CDR1 SGHRS and CDR2 YFSETQ. The CDR3 DNA is TGCGCCAGCAGCGTGGATCTGGAGACCCAGTACTTC. It specifies CASSVDLETQYF.

V and J are TRBV2 and TRBJ1-1; D gene unclear. Trimming removed 8 bases at V and 3 bases at J, with 13 bases between. Germline V gives CDR1 SNHLY, CDR2 FYNNEI. The CDR3 runs to 13 residues. Written as DNA, the CDR3 is TGTGCCAGCGATGAAGGGCCAGACACTGAAGCTTTCTTT. Translation gives CASDEGPDTEAFF.

The rearrangement links TRBV29-1 to TRBJ2-7; 9 bases fit TRBD1. This CDR3 is 13 amino acids long. V gave up 7 bases and J gave up 5 bases; unmatched junction bases: 9. Germline CDR1 reads SQVTM; CDR2 reads ANQGSEA. Written as DNA, the CDR3 is TGCAGCGCCTCGGGGACAGGGCCTAACGAGCAGTACTTC. It is translated as CSASGTGPNEQYF.

CDR3 amino acids: CASSPGTSGSAHEQYF. The CDR3 DNA is TGCGCCAGCAGCCCTGGGACTAGCGGGAGCGCTCACGAGCAGTACTTC. This chain links TRBV5-1 with TRBJ2-7, with TRBD2 matching over 14 bases. Germline values: CDR1 SGHRS, CDR2 YFSETQ. V lost 4 bases to trimming and J lost 5 bases; unmatched junction nucleotides: 8. There are 16 residues in the CDR3.

This clone was seen a handful of times. V is TRBV6-5 and J is TRBJ1-6, with a tentative D call TRBD1 (5 bases). Germline V gene sequence: CDR1 MNHEY, CDR2 SVGAGI. V was pared by 4 bases and J by 9 bases, with 16 bases between. The CDR3 totals 15 residues. CDR3 sequence: CASSLTQTESSPLHF. In DNA, the CDR3 is TGTGCCAGCAGTTTGACCCAGACAGAGAGTTCACCCCTCCACTTT.

As concerns this clone: The sample carries other DNA sequences with the same CDR3. This chain joins TRBV6-5 and TRBJ2-7; 11 bases fit TRBD1. This CDR3 comprises 14 residues. Germline-derived CDR1 and CDR2 are MNHEY and SVGAGI. Trimming cost V 8 bases and J 3 bases; bases outside gene matches: 6. The CDR3 loop is CASSSGTGGYEQYF. The CDR3, as DNA: TGTGCCAGCTCCTCCGGGACAGGGGGCTACGAGCAGTACTTC.

The chain recombines TRBV30 with TRBJ2-3, with D perhaps TRBD2 (5 bases). There are 14 residues in the CDR3. Germline V CDR1 and CDR2: GTSNPN, SVGIG (reference sequence). Trimming shortened V by 0 bases and J by 2 bases, and 9 bases separated the two germline ends. The CDR3 DNA follows: TGTGCCTGGAGTGTACTAGGGCTCACAGATACGCAGTATTTT. Encoded protein: CAWSVLGLTDTQYF.

Only a few counts were recorded for this clone. This chain links TRBV29-1 with TRBJ1-1; no firm D call. The CDR3 is 14 amino acids. The ends were cut back, 6 bases at V and 0 bases at J, with 14 bases in the middle. Germline assignment: CDR1 SQVTM and CDR2 ANQGSEA. The CDR3 nucleotides read TGCAGCGTCGACGGGGTAGCCATGAACACTGAAGCTTTCTTT. It specifies CSVDGVAMNTEAFF.

This chain connects TRBV10-3 to TRBJ2-3; 12 positions agree with TRBD2. V trimming: 8 bases; J trimming: 6 bases; junction bases outside the gene matches: 6. The V gene's germline CDR1 is ENHRY and CDR2 SYGVKD. The CDR3 runs to 14 residues. The CDR3 protein is CAIHLAGGPDTQYF. In DNA, the CDR3 is TGTGCCATCCACCTAGCGGGGGGGCCGGATACGCAGTATTTT.

This chain joins TRBV6-6 and TRBJ2-5; tentatively, D is TRBD2 (6 bases). The J call may be faulty, since TRBJ2-7 better matches the DNA end. CDR3 size: 15 residues. Germline V gives CDR1 MNHNY, CDR2 SVGAGI (reference sequence). In nucleotides, the CDR3 is TGTGCCAGCAGCAAGGGACTTATCGGCTCCTACGAGCAGTACTTC. This encodes CASSKGLIGSYEQYF.

This chain uses TRBV18 with TRBJ2-5; D is undetermined. The CDR3 totals 15 residues. Between the trimmed V and J ends, which lost 4 bases and 5 bases, there was a span of 17 bases. Germline-derived CDR1 and CDR2 are KGHSH and LQKENI. The CDR3 coding sequence is TGTGCCAGCTCACTGGGTACTACCCCAATGGAGACCCAGTACTTC. Translating gives CASSLGTTPMETQYF.